This TCR beta chain came from a study of shared clonotypes between healthy human individuals. For the study at large: Those who served as donors were two women and three men between the ages of 18 and 49.

The method was immunoSEQ multiplex PCR; TCRdb's version includes in-frame clones alone and lacks a portion of them. The profile covers 2 million to 3 million clones, with under 95% appearing a single time and roughly 0.36% taken by the ten largest. Per germline, CDR1 MDHEN and CDR2 SYDVKM. The CDR3 spans 12 residues. With 6 bases removed from V and 12 bases from J, the gap between germline ends came to 15 bases. Study observations and caveats: Represented diversity, genetic and exposure-history alike, was limited by few donors. Rarefaction showed sorted-subset sequencing was incomplete despite large depth.

As concerns this clone: The antigen is unknown.

The rearrangement uses TRBV28 and TRBJ2-1, with D possibly being TRBD1 or TRBD2 (6 bases each). This TCR was sampled from a man between 18 and 35 years old in good health. Some clones in this sample may be carry-over from other donors' samples. The sequencing sample was made of naive CD4+ T cells from PBMCs. Subset noted: CD45RA+ positively selected. The CDR3 region is CASSNGGGWQFF. The CDR3 DNA is TGTGCCAGCAGCAACGGGGGCGGTTGGCAGTTCTTC.